This T cell receptor beta chain was retrieved from a study of T cell responses to AZD1222 COVID-19 vaccine. Germline V lookup: CDR1 SQVTM, CDR2 ANQGSEA. The CDR3 sequence is 12 residues long. TCRdb's copy holds only in-frame clones and misses some; the assay was immunoSEQ multiplex PCR. The sample records 150,000 to 200,000 clones, roughly 89% being singletons. This chain uses TRBV29-1 with TRBJ1-2; the match to TRBD1 covers 9 bases. The source is an adult who received the AZD1222 COVID-19 vaccine. Source: peripheral blood, taken 28 days after the second AZD1222 dose. This CDR3 reads CITYRGQDGYTF. In nucleotides, the CDR3 is TGCATCACCTACAGGGGGCAGGATGGCTACACCTTC.